The T cell receptor beta chain described here comes from a study of T-cell reconstitution after alpha-beta-depleted transplantation in children. From germline, CDR1 is MGHRA and CDR2 YSYEKL. The CDR3 is 18 residues long. Trimming cost V 8 bases and J 3 bases, with 28 bases left between them. Unique molecular identifiers tagged the TCRbeta library. TCRdb analysed the PCR reads with MiXCR anew, one entry per CDR3 protein. Of about 980,000 distinct CDR3 sequences listed, about 29% are singletons. The source of this sequence is a boy in the first two years of life who had a stem cell transplant for SCID, so the T cells may come from the graft donor. V and J are TRBV4-1 and TRBJ2-5; D is possibly TRBD1 or TRBD2 (5 bases each). Sequencing was performed on PBMCs, mostly from graft donor cells, taken 360 days after TCRalphabeta/CD19-depleted stem cell transplant. In DNA, the CDR3 is TGCGCCAGCTCGCGACAAGCGGCGGGTAGGGGATTAAAAGAGACCCAGTACTTC. It yields the protein CASSRQAAGRGLKETQYF.